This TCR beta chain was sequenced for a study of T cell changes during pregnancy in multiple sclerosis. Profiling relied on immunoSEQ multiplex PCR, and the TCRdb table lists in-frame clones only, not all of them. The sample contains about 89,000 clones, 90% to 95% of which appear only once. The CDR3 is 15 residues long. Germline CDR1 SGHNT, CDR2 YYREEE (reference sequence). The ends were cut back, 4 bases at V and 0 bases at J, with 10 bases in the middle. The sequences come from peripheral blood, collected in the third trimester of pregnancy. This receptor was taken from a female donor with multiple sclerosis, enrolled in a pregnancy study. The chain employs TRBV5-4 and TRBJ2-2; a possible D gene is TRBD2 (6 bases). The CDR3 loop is CASSGTDANTGELFF. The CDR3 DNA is TGTGCCAGCAGCGGGACTGACGCGAACACCGGGGAGCTGTTTTTT.